These T cell receptor beta chains were read from a single sample in a study of blood T cell repertoires in COVID-19. Clones were sequenced by immunoSEQ multiplex PCR, and TCRdb holds only the in-frame ones, with some missing. The table records 55,000 to 65,000 clones, around 80% of them present only once. The material sequenced was peripheral blood. The receptor set was obtained from a man aged 55 to 70 with acute or convalescent COVID-19. CDR3s include the opening cysteine and the closing phenylalanine or tryptophan. The order of the fields is J gene, V gene, CDR3 protein.

j_gene: TRBJ2-7; v_gene: TRBV2; CDR3aa: CASTGGISYEQYF
j_gene: TRBJ1-1; v_gene: TRBV19; CDR3aa: CASSTGQSTEAFF
j_gene: TRBJ2-5; v_gene: TRBV3-1/TRBV3-2; CDR3aa: CASDGGETQYF
j_gene: TRBJ2-1; v_gene: TRBV29-1; CDR3aa: CSAGLAGGGEWIF
j_gene: TRBJ2-7; v_gene: TRBV6-2/TRBV6-3; CDR3aa: CASSWTSSYEQYF
j_gene: TRBJ2-2; v_gene: TRBV7-2; CDR3aa: CASSFDGGRSGELFF
j_gene: TRBJ1-2; v_gene: TRBV7-9; CDR3aa: CASSLEGQGDGYTF
j_gene: TRBJ2-7; v_gene: TRBV7-8; CDR3aa: CASSIGGERFGEQYF
j_gene: TRBJ2-6; v_gene: TRBV12-5; CDR3aa: CASGLDRGLSGANVLTF
j_gene: TRBJ1-2; v_gene: TRBV5-1; CDR3aa: CASQTGQGGYGYTF
j_gene: TRBJ2-1; v_gene: TRBV2; CDR3aa: CASISLVGREQFF
j_gene: TRBJ2-4; v_gene: TRBV3-1/TRBV3-2; CDR3aa: CASSQYLTLAGAGTKNIQYF
j_gene: TRBJ2-1; v_gene: TRBV7-9; CDR3aa: CASSSLSATGNEQFF
j_gene: TRBJ2-6; v_gene: TRBV9; CDR3aa: CASSGDRGLRSGANVLTF
j_gene: TRBJ1-3; v_gene: TRBV5-1; CDR3aa: CASSLGQEATIYF
j_gene: TRBJ2-7; v_gene: TRBV4-3; CDR3aa: CASSQDRQTSYEQYF
j_gene: TRBJ2-1; v_gene: TRBV4-1; CDR3aa: CASSPPGLAGVHEQFF
j_gene: TRBJ2-7; v_gene: TRBV13; CDR3aa: CASSPDREVTYEQYF
j_gene: TRBJ2-4; v_gene: TRBV7-2; CDR3aa: CASSLRTGGDIQYF
j_gene: TRBJ1-4; v_gene: TRBV9; CDR3aa: CASSVEGARDEKLFF
j_gene: TRBJ1-6; v_gene: TRBV19; CDR3aa: CASSIVSVRLNSPLHF
j_gene: TRBJ2-7; v_gene: TRBV6-6; CDR3aa: CASSSKLPGFYEQYF
j_gene: TRBJ1-1; v_gene: TRBV6-6; CDR3aa: CASSSTGGTEAFF
j_gene: TRBJ2-1; v_gene: TRBV5-1; CDR3aa: CASSSYRVVNEQFF
j_gene: TRBJ2-3; v_gene: TRBV3-1/TRBV3-2; CDR3aa: CASSQGAGVRNTQYF
j_gene: TRBJ1-6; v_gene: TRBV30; CDR3aa: CAWSASTGSPLHF
j_gene: TRBJ2-1; v_gene: TRBV27; CDR3aa: CASSFLWGQAYNEQFF
j_gene: TRBJ2-7; v_gene: TRBV27; CDR3aa: CASSSREGTYEQYF
j_gene: TRBJ2-2; v_gene: TRBV2; CDR3aa: CASSVLASSTGELFF
j_gene: TRBJ2-7; v_gene: TRBV24-1; CDR3aa: CATSKGQGFYEQYF
j_gene: TRBJ1-3; v_gene: TRBV9; CDR3aa: CASSVDSSGNTIYF
j_gene: TRBJ2-3; v_gene: TRBV9; CDR3aa: CASSVSTSGRGSTDTQYF
j_gene: TRBJ2-7; v_gene: TRBV7-9; CDR3aa: CASSLRSYEQYF
j_gene: TRBJ1-1; v_gene: TRBV7-9; CDR3aa: CASSGTVLTEAFF
j_gene: TRBJ2-1; v_gene: TRBV27; CDR3aa: CASSPKPGGPNEQFF
j_gene: TRBJ2-7; v_gene: TRBV28; CDR3aa: CASSSPASGSYEQYF
j_gene: TRBJ1-6; v_gene: TRBV9; CDR3aa: CASSPEEGIGPRISYNSPLHF
j_gene: TRBJ1-2; v_gene: TRBV25-1; CDR3aa: CASSGTGADYGYTF
j_gene: TRBJ2-7; v_gene: TRBV29-1; CDR3aa: CSVVGGRAIEQYF
j_gene: TRBJ2-5; v_gene: TRBV7-8; CDR3aa: CASGQSELEETQYF
j_gene: TRBJ2-5; v_gene: TRBV28; CDR3aa: CASMVGVGVTQETQYF
j_gene: TRBJ2-1; v_gene: TRBV18; CDR3aa: CASSLGLAGGEQFF
j_gene: TRBJ2-1; v_gene: TRBV7-8; CDR3aa: CASSPILAGEQFF
j_gene: TRBJ2-1; v_gene: TRBV24-1; CDR3aa: CATSDKDRGTYNEQFF
j_gene: TRBJ2-3; v_gene: TRBV3-1/TRBV3-2; CDR3aa: CASSPPAGGNTDTQYF
j_gene: TRBJ2-1; v_gene: TRBV7-8; CDR3aa: CASSLVGATRRYSYNEQFF
j_gene: TRBJ2-5; v_gene: TRBV11-2; CDR3aa: CASSPSVVTQETQYF
j_gene: TRBJ2-7; v_gene: TRBV27; CDR3aa: CASSRRQNSYEQYF
j_gene: TRBJ2-7; v_gene: TRBV28; CDR3aa: CAIRGLAGPFFF
j_gene: TRBJ2-5; v_gene: TRBV6-4; CDR3aa: CASTGTSGRVETQYF
j_gene: TRBJ2-3; v_gene: TRBV4-2; CDR3aa: CASRERIAADTQYF
j_gene: TRBJ2-1; v_gene: TRBV6-5; CDR3aa: CASSSPLAEDYNEQFF
j_gene: TRBJ2-7; v_gene: TRBV19; CDR3aa: CASTDRLGEQYF
j_gene: TRBJ1-6; v_gene: TRBV9; CDR3aa: CASSPTGPESPLHF
j_gene: TRBJ2-7; v_gene: TRBV25-1; CDR3aa: CASSTTGIEQYF
j_gene: TRBJ1-1; v_gene: TRBV15; CDR3aa: CATSRRGQGSTEAFF